This T cell receptor beta chain was identified during a study of response to subunit inactivated influenza vaccine. This clonotype has more than one count but fewer than ten. The CDR3 contains 14 residues. Germline V gene lookup returns CDR1 SGHTA and CDR2 FQGNSA. V was shortened by 6 bases and J by 3 bases, with 15 bases between the two germline ends. TCRdb reprocessed the RT-PCR reads with MiXCR, giving one entry per CDR3 protein. The sample shows fewer than 650,000 distinct CDR3 sequences, 13% of them seen only once. The chain combines TRBV7-2 with TRBJ2-7, with TRBD2 as a possible D gene (5 bases). The sample was PBMCs from blood, taken 40 to 50 days after vaccination. The TCR sequence derives from a man aged 50 to 59 who received an inactivated influenza vaccine. The DNA of the CDR3 is TGTGCCAGCAGTGCCACGGGAACTGACTACGAGCAGTACTTC. This codes for CASSATGTDYEQYF.